The entry below gives a single TCR beta chain sequence along with its context. As yet, its antigen is unknown. The PCR ran on 60 Vbeta and 13 Jbeta primers. The method was immunoSEQ multiplex PCR; TCRdb's version includes in-frame clones alone and lacks a portion of them. The sample carries approximately 75,000 clones, approximately 82% recorded once. CDR1 and CDR2 (germline): SEHNR, FQNEAQ (reference sequence). J was trimmed by 3 bases and V by 5 bases; bases with no gene match: 15. The CDR3 is 19 residues long. The entry originates in a study of cytomegalovirus exposure and HLA in healthy donors. The study, taken as a whole, reports: The dataset shows that most TCR sequences were rare, while some public TCRs occurred in many donors.

This sequence was found in a man aged 70-80 years in good health and CMV-seropositive. V and J are TRBV7-9 and TRBJ1-4; the match to TRBD1 covers 10 bases. Material: PBMCs. The CDR3 coding sequence is TGTGCCAGCAGCCCCTTTGTTTGGGGACAGGGGACTTCTAATGAAAAACTGTTTTTT. Protein product: CASSPFVWGQGTSNEKLFF.